A single sample gave rise to the 24 T cell receptor beta chains below, sequenced in a study of tumor-infiltrating lymphocytes in primary liver carcinoma. The input was 450 to 500 ng total RNA; TCR beta cDNA was made from it with a constant-region primer. ARM-PCR, slightly modified, supplied the TCR beta libraries through three nested multiplex PCR rounds. Use of TRBV1-TRBV30 forward primers with a C-beta reverse primer characterized the first two PCR rounds, which lasted approximately 11 cycles each. Using its own MiXCR run on the multiplex PCR reads, TCRdb lists one record per CDR3 protein. There are 180,000 or so distinct CDR3 sequences in the sample; over 50% occur only once, and roughly 76% lies in the top ten. Germline DNA was also extracted, and blood RNA was taken from unsorted whole blood. Specimen: peripheral blood. Receptor source: a man aged 40-55 years with primary liver carcinoma and hepatitis B virus infection.

This clonotype has a single count. The chain combines TRBV14 with TRBJ2-7; D may be TRBD1 (6 bases). Germline V gene lookup returns CDR1 SGHDN and CDR2 FVKESK. The CDR3 runs to 15 residues. Deletions cut 3 bases from V and 1 base from J, with 13 bases between. CDR3 bases: TGTGCCAGCAGCCAGGCCGGGACATTTTCCTACGAGCAGTACTTC. It codes for CASSQAGTFSYEQYF.

This clonotype was found once. The V and J genes are TRBV11-1 and TRBJ2-1; 7 bases align to TRBD2. This CDR3 has 17 residues. The J segment lost 5 bases and the V segment lost 5 bases, leaving 15 bases of the junction unmatched. Per germline, CDR1 SGHAT and CDR2 FQDESV (reference sequence). The CDR3: CASSLGLSREFDNEQFF. The CDR3 bases are TGTGCCAGCAGCCTGGGACTATCGAGAGAATTTGACAATGAGCAGTTCTTC.

The chain combines TRBV7-8 with TRBJ1-4; D unclear. V lost 5 bases and J 0 bases, leaving 19 bases between the germline ends. Germline V gene lookup returns CDR1 SGHVS and CDR2 FQNEAQ. The CDR3 totals 18 residues. The CDR3 nucleotides are TGTGCCAGCAGCCGGTCAGGAACTACTCTCTCAACTAATGAAAAACTGTTTTTT. Translating gives CASSRSGTTLSTNEKLFF.

The chain has TRBV30 and TRBJ2-1, with TRBD2 identical over 15 bases. CDR3 length: 18 amino acids. Germline CDR1 and CDR2: GTSNPN and SVGIG (reference sequence). J gave up 0 bases and V 4 bases, and 7 bases lay outside the gene matches. CDR3 sequence (DNA): TGTGCCTGGAATTCCGGGACTAGCGGGAGGTACTCCTACAATGAGCAGTTCTTC. Its protein product is CAWNSGTSGRYSYNEQFF.

This clonotype was detected ten times or more. The CDR3 region has the DNA TGTGCCAGCAGTTCCTTCGGGGCGCCTAGCACAGATACGCAGTATTTT. This gives the protein CASSSFGAPSTDTQYF. The chain recombines TRBV11-1 with TRBJ2-3; D may correspond to TRBD1 or TRBD2 (5 bases each). The germline V gene encodes CDR1 SGHAT and CDR2 FQDESV (reference sequence). V was pared by 6 bases and J by 0 bases, with 16 bases between. The CDR3 contains 16 residues.

This clonotype came up once. The CDR3 end shows no conserved phenylalanine or tryptophan, and so a read error is likely. The chain joins TRBV11-2 to TRBJ1-1; D is unresolved. Trimming shortened V by 5 bases and J by 2 bases, and 9 bases separated the two germline ends. Looked up from germline, CDR1 is SGHAT and CDR2 is FQNNGV. The CDR3 is 13 residues long. The CDR3 loop reads CASSPGYNTEAFL. CDR3 bases: TGTGCCAGCAGCCCAGGATACAACACTGAAGCTTTCTTA.

On this clonotype itself: At one end the junction does not follow the germline gene, possibly because of a read error. This chain uses TRBV6-1 with TRBJ2-2, with D perhaps matching TRBD2 (5 bases). Germline values: CDR1 MNHNS, CDR2 SASEGT. The CDR3 covers 13 residues. CDR3 region: CANSPSGAGELFF. DNA for the CDR3: TGTGCCAACAGTCCAAGCGGTGCCGGGGAGCTGTTTTTT.

Remarks on this clonotype: A read error is possible here, since a much larger clone lies one base away. V is TRBV11-2 and J is TRBJ2-7; D gene unclear. The CDR3 loop spans 13 amino acids. Germline-derived CDR1 and CDR2 are SGHAT and FQNNGV. V was pared by 4 bases and J by 10 bases, with 17 bases between. CDR3: CASSSAGPALQYF. The CDR3 nucleotides are TGTGCCAGCAGCTCCGCTGGGCCCGCCCTTCAGTACTTC.

The sample holds a few counts of this clonotype. The V gene is TRBV4-1, the J gene TRBJ2-1; D remains ambiguous. The CDR3 extends over 17 amino acids. Trimming took 5 bases from V and 3 from J, leaving 20 bases between them. The germline V gene encodes CDR1 MGHRA and CDR2 YSYEKL. The CDR3 DNA is TGCGCCAGCAGCAAAAAATCACTCACGACGATCTACAATGAGCAGTTCTTC. It translates to CASSKKSLTTIYNEQFF.

The chain recombines TRBV29-1 with TRBJ2-1; TRBD2 agrees at 7 bases. V was clipped by 7 bases and J by 9 bases; unmatched bases: 12. The V gene's germline CDR1 is SQVTM and CDR2 ANQGSEA. The CDR3 is made up of 13 amino acids. The CDR3 reads CSAGLAGRGEQFF. The CDR3 DNA sequence: TGCAGCGCTGGACTCGCGGGGAGGGGTGAGCAGTTCTTC.

On this clonotype: Relative to the germline gene, one junction end is altered; a read error may explain this. The rearrangement joins TRBV2 to TRBJ2-2, with TRBD2 as a possible D gene (5 bases). Germline CDR1 SNHLY, CDR2 FYNNEI. There are 15 residues in the CDR3. The CDR3 loop reads CVSSPQRLLTGELFF. CDR3 DNA sequence: TGTGTCAGCAGTCCACAGCGGTTACTCACCGGGGAGCTGTTTTTT.

This clonotype was picked up many times. The V gene is TRBV11-2, the J gene TRBJ2-1; no definite D call. V was cut by 0 bases and J by 7 bases, with 10 bases left in between. The CDR3 is 14 residues long. From germline, CDR1 is SGHAT and CDR2 FQNNGV. The CDR3 sequence: CASSLEGAPNEQFF. CDR3 nucleotide sequence: TGTGCCAGCAGCTTAGAGGGCGCGCCTAATGAGCAGTTCTTC.

This clonotype appeared a single time. The conserved phenylalanine or tryptophan normally closing the CDR3 is absent here, so this likely arose from a read error. The chain recombines TRBV11-3 with TRBJ2-1; no clear D. From germline, CDR1 is SGHNT and CDR2 YENEEA. This CDR3 is 13 amino acids long. CDR3 DNA: TGTGCCAGGAGCTTAGAAGTACCAGCTGAGCAGTTCTTA. Translation gives CARSLEVPAEQFL.

This clonotype was counted many times. This rearrangement joins TRBV6-6 to TRBJ1-1; no clear D. V lost 2 bases and J 11 bases, leaving 12 bases between the germline ends. CDR3 size: 12 residues. Germline V gene data show CDR1 as MNHNY and CDR2 as SVGAGI (reference sequence). The CDR3 loop reads CASSYDPPRAFF. CDR3 nucleotides: TGTGCCAGCAGTTACGACCCTCCTAGGGCTTTCTTT.

This rearrangement joins TRBV11-2 to TRBJ2-1; tentatively, D is TRBD1 or TRBD2 (6 bases each). The CDR3 spans 14 residues. In germline, CDR1 is SGHAT, CDR2 FQNNGV. Trimming took off 4 bases at V and 8 bases at J, with 15 bases between the two ends. CDR3 coding DNA: TGTGCCAGCAGCTCACTTATGGGGGGCGATGAGCAGTTCTTC. Translating gives CASSSLMGGDEQFF. Based on the CDR3 plus reference TRBV11-2 and TRBJ2-1, the full variable domain is EAGVAQSPRYKIIEKRQSVAFWCNPISGHATLYWYQQILGQGPKLLIQFQNNGVVDDSQLPKDRFSAERLKGVDSTLKIQPAKLEDSAVYLCASSSLMGGDEQFFGPGTRLTVL.

The rearrangement links TRBV10-3 to TRBJ1-3, with TRBD1 matching over 7 bases. The CDR3 runs to 17 residues. The germline V gene has CDR1 ENHRY and CDR2 SYGVKD. Losses at the gene ends were 9 bases for V and 1 base for J; bases not matched to a gene: 15. Written as DNA, the CDR3 is TGTGCCATAACCCAGGGGGTAGTGAGTCGGTCTGGAAACACCATATATTTT. Translating gives CAITQGVVSRSGNTIYF.

This clonotype was seen a few times. The V call is TRBV6-2 or TRBV6-3, the J call TRBJ2-7, with 9 bases identical to TRBD2. Trimming cost V 2 bases and J 2 bases; bases outside gene matches: 4. This CDR3 region has 15 residues. Germline lookup yields CDR1 MNHEY and CDR2 SVGEGT. This chain's CDR3 is CASSYGLAGAYEQYF. The CDR3 bases are TGTGCCAGCAGTTACGGGTTAGCGGGAGCCTACGAGCAGTACTTC.

To note about this clonotype: The junction shows a germline mismatch at one end, possibly a read error. The chain combines TRBV10-3 with TRBJ1-1, with a weak D call TRBD1 (6 bases). The germline gives CDR1 ENHRY, CDR2 SYGVKD. The CDR3 covers 13 residues. CDR3 nucleotides: TGTGCCATCGGTGAGTCACAGGGCACTGATGCTTTCTTT. Protein product: CAIGESQGTDAFF.

This clonotype was recorded a few times. The chain carries TRBV10-3 and TRBJ1-1; D is undetermined. Trimming left V 10 bases short and J 1 base short, with 13 bases between. The CDR3 sequence is 13 residues long. Germline CDR1 reads ENHRY; CDR2 reads SYGVKD. CDR3 sequence reads: CATRGGPNTEAFF. As DNA, the CDR3 is TGTGCCACGCGGGGAGGGCCGAACACTGAAGCTTTCTTT.

Regarding this clonotype: This clone may be a read error of a much larger clone one base away. The rearrangement uses TRBV29-1 and TRBJ2-1, with unresolved D. Trimming removed 4 bases from V and 10 bases from J, with 11 bases in between. The CDR3 covers 11 residues. Germline CDR1 reads SQVTM; CDR2 reads ANQGSEA. CDR3 in amino acids: CSVGSLAEQFF. DNA of the CDR3: TGCAGCGTTGGGAGTTTGGCCGAGCAGTTCTTC.

This chain links TRBV6-5 with TRBJ2-1, with 9 bases aligning to TRBD1. The V segment lost 8 bases and the J segment 3 bases; nucleotides outside the gene matches: 5. Germline CDR1 and CDR2: MNHEY and SVGAGI. This CDR3 spans 14 amino acids. CDR3 nucleotide sequence: TGTGCCAGCGGGGTGGGACAGGGCTACAATGAGCAGTTCTTC. Its protein is CASGVGQGYNEQFF.

This clonotype appeared a few times. This could be a read error, since a much larger clone is one nucleotide away. The chain links TRBV11-2 to TRBJ2-1, with TRBD2 matching 7 bases. Germline trimming cut 2 bases from V and 6 bases from J; bases unmatched to any gene: 4. Germline CDR1 reads SGHAT; CDR2 reads FQNNGV. This CDR3 has 14 residues. CDR3: CASSLSGAGNEQFF. The CDR3 nucleotides read TGTGCCAGCAGCTTAAGCGGGGCAGGCAATGAGCAGTTCTTC. Full variable domain (missing parts from reference TRBV11-2 and TRBJ2-1): EAGVAQSPRYKIIEKRQSVAFWCNPISGHATLYWYQQILGQGPKLLIQFQNNGVVDDSQLPKDRFSAERLKGVDSTLKIQPAKLEDSAVYLCASSLSGAGNEQFFGPGTRLTVL.

V is TRBV29-1 and J is TRBJ2-3, with D uncertain. This CDR3 region has 12 residues. Trimming pared 5 bases from V and 0 bases from J, leaving 6 bases between. Germline V gene data show CDR1 as SQVTM and CDR2 as ANQGSEA. The CDR3, as DNA: TGCAGCGTTAATCGCAGCACAGATACGCAGTATTTT. Translated: CSVNRSTDTQYF.

At least ten counts were recorded for this clonotype. The chain links TRBV29-1 to TRBJ1-1, with TRBD1 matching 10 bases. Germline values: CDR1 SQVTM, CDR2 ANQGSEA. The CDR3 totals 13 residues. V was pared by 5 bases and J by 4 bases, with 4 bases of the junction left unmatched. The CDR3 loop is CSVTRTGGTEAFF. CDR3 nucleotides: TGCAGCGTTACACGGACAGGGGGCACTGAAGCTTTCTTT.